Reported below is one TCR beta chain. Antigen unknown. Produced via immunoSEQ multiplex PCR; TCRdb's table is partial and in-frame only. The sample has more than 2,500 clones, almost 85% seen once. The CDR3 length is 15 residues. Germline CDR1 and CDR2: SGHRS and YFSETQ. Trimming took 3 bases from V and 7 from J; bases not matched to a gene: 4. Tumor tissue was taken before any definitive surgery or chemotherapy was given. The data are from a study of high-grade serous ovarian cancer treatment subgroups. Whole-study findings and limits: Repertoire similarity ranged roughly 0.1 to 0.85 between tumors of one patient.

The clonotype originates from a human donor with high-grade serous ovarian cancer. The V call is TRBV5-1, the J call TRBJ2-1, with 13 bases identical to TRBD2. Material: tumor tissue. The CDR3 here is CASSWTSGGTNEQFF. The CDR3 DNA sequence: TGCGCCAGCAGCTGGACTAGCGGGGGTACTAATGAGCAGTTCTTC.